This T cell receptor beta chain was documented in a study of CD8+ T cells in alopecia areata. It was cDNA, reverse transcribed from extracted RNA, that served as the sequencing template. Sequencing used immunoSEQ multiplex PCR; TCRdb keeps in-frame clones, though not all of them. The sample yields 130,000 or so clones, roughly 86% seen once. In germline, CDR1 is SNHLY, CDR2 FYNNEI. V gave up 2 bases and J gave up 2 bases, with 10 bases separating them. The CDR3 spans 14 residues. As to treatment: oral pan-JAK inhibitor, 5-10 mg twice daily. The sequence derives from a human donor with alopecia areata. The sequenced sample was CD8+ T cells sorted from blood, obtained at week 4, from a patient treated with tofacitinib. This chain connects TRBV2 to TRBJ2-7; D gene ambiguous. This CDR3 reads CASSEWHRPYEQYF. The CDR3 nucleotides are TGTGCCAGCAGTGAATGGCATAGGCCCTACGAGCAGTACTTC. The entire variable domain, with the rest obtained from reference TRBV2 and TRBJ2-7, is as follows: EPEVTQTPSHQVTQMGQEVILRCVPISNHLYFYWYRQILGQKVEFLVSFYNNEISEKSEIFDDQFSVERPDGSNFTLKIRSTKLEDSAMYFCASSEWHRPYEQYFGPGTRLTVT.